Presented here are 21 T cell receptor beta chains from one specimen sequenced in a study of OX40 agonist ivuxolimab in advanced cancers. Assay: immunoSEQ multiplex PCR; the TCRdb copy retains only in-frame clones and omits some. The sample shows about 45,000 clones, around 80% of them seen only once. Sample: CD4+ or CD8+ T cells sorted from blood, taken in a trial of the OX40 agonist ivuxolimab. These TCRs come from an adult with an advanced solid tumor such as melanoma, head and neck, liver or kidney cancer.

The chain joins TRBV5-1 to TRBJ2-7, with 8 bases identical to TRBD1. V lost 0 bases, J lost 6 bases, and 8 bases stayed unmatched. The germline gives CDR1 SGHRS, CDR2 YFSETQ. The CDR3 loop spans 15 amino acids. This chain's CDR3 is CASSLADRGEGEQYF. The CDR3 DNA follows: TGCGCCAGCAGCTTGGCTGACAGGGGAGAGGGCGAGCAGTACTTC. The full variable domain, completed using reference TRBV5-1 and TRBJ2-7, is KAGVTQTPRYLIKTRGQQVTLSCSPISGHRSVSWYQQTPGQGLQFLFEYFSETQRNKGNFPGRFSGRQFSNSRSEMNVSTLELGDSALYLCASSLADRGEGEQYFGPGTRLTVT.

This chain uses TRBV27 with TRBJ2-2; 9 bases match TRBD1. CDR1 and CDR2 from the germline V gene are MNHEY and SMNVEV (reference sequence). Trimming cost V 4 bases and J 7 bases; bases outside gene matches: 4. CDR3 size: 14 residues. DNA for the CDR3: TGTGCCAGCAGTTCCTGGGACAGGGACGGGGAGCTGTTTTTT. This sequence encodes CASSSWDRDGELFF.

V and J are TRBV9 and TRBJ1-1; TRBD1 might be the D (6 bases). The CDR3 sequence is 13 residues long. CDR1 is SGDLS and CDR2 is YYNGEE in the germline V gene. V lost 0 bases, J lost 5 bases, and 8 bases lay in between. The CDR3 nucleotides are TGTGCCAGCAGCGTAGGGGGGGCGACTGAAGCTTTCTTT. Encoded protein: CASSVGGATEAFF.

The J gene is TRBJ1-2, the V gene TRBV5-4; possible D gene TRBD1, 5 bases. The germline V gene has CDR1 SGHNT and CDR2 YYREEE (reference sequence). Trimming took off 0 bases at V and 6 bases at J, with 12 bases between the two ends. The CDR3 totals 14 residues. CDR3 DNA: TGTGCCAGCAGCTTGGTAGGTCAGGGCCATGGCTACACCTTC. Amino acid sequence: CASSLVGQGHGYTF.

This chain uses TRBV15 with TRBJ2-7; TRBD1 matches 9 bases. CDR3 length: 16 residues. The germline V gene encodes CDR1 LNHNV and CDR2 YYDKDF (reference sequence). The V and J ends lost 1 base and 0 bases, in that order; junction bases with no gene match: 4. The CDR3 region has the DNA TGTGCCACCAGCAGAGGGGACAGGGAGGGCTCCTACGAGCAGTACTTC. Its protein is CATSRGDREGSYEQYF.

The chain is built from TRBV19 and TRBJ1-2; 9 bases are shared with TRBD1. Germline V gives CDR1 LNHDA, CDR2 SQIVND (reference sequence). The J segment lost 8 bases and the V segment lost 7 bases, leaving 8 bases of the junction unmatched. The CDR3 loop spans 13 amino acids. This CDR3 reads CASTHGQGPGYTF. The CDR3 coding sequence is TGTGCCAGTACCCATGGACAGGGGCCCGGCTACACCTTC.

As for this clone: Other DNA sequences within the sample encode an identical CDR3. The chain combines TRBV5-1 with TRBJ2-3; D gene ambiguous. The CDR3 loop spans 14 amino acids. The germline gives CDR1 SGHRS, CDR2 YFSETQ. V lost 0 bases and J 3 bases, leaving 8 bases between the germline ends. The CDR3, as DNA: TGCGCCAGCAGCTTGGATGGCGCGACAGATACGCAGTATTTT. Residues: CASSLDGATDTQYF.

This clone was detected only once. The chain has TRBV27 and TRBJ2-1, with 13 bases matching TRBD2. Germline V gene data show CDR1 as MNHEY and CDR2 as SMNVEV (reference sequence). V shed 3 bases and J 9 bases; nucleotides not matched to a gene: 5. CDR3 length: 15 residues. The CDR3 nucleotides are TGTGCCAGCAGTTTTTCGGGACTAGCGGGATTTGAGCAGTTCTTC. It encodes CASSFSGLAGFEQFF.

The CDR3, as DNA: TGCGCCAGCAGCTTGGTTCCCCAGGGTGAGAACACTGAAGCTTTCTTT. Encoded protein: CASSLVPQGENTEAFF. The chain combines TRBV5-1 with TRBJ1-1; perhaps TRBD1 as D (5 bases). The ends were cut back, 0 bases at V and 1 base at J, with 13 bases in the middle. Germline V CDR1 and CDR2: SGHRS, YFSETQ. CDR3 size: 16 residues. Full variable domain (outside the CDR3, taken from reference TRBV5-1 and TRBJ1-1): KAGVTQTPRYLIKTRGQQVTLSCSPISGHRSVSWYQQTPGQGLQFLFEYFSETQRNKGNFPGRFSGRQFSNSRSEMNVSTLELGDSALYLCASSLVPQGENTEAFFGQGTRLTVV.

V is TRBV7-9 and J is TRBJ1-5; 8 nucleotides match TRBD1. This CDR3 spans 15 amino acids. The V segment lost 5 bases and the J segment 5 bases; nucleotides outside the gene matches: 8. Germline V gene data show CDR1 as SEHNR and CDR2 as FQNEAQ (reference sequence). DNA for the CDR3: TGTGCCAGCAGCCATGGACAGGGCCCTTATCAGCCCCAGCATTTT. It encodes CASSHGQGPYQPQHF.

This CDR3 reads CASSRPSGRVPGELFF. Here the CDR3 DNA reads TGTGCCAGCAGTCGCCCGAGCGGGAGAGTCCCCGGGGAGCTGTTTTTT. This chain links TRBV27 with TRBJ2-2; the match to TRBD2 covers 8 bases. The CDR3 has 16 residues. Per the germline V gene, CDR1 is MNHEY and CDR2 is SMNVEV (reference sequence). Trimming removed 5 bases from V and 6 bases from J; junction bases left unmatched: 11.

The rearrangement links TRBV7-6 to TRBJ2-2, with D perhaps assigned TRBD1 or TRBD2 (5 bases each). The germline V gene encodes CDR1 SGHVS and CDR2 FNYEAQ. CDR3 size: 15 residues. Trimming removed 1 base from V and 0 bases from J, with 6 bases in between. CDR3 DNA sequence: TGTGCCAGCAGCTTAGGAGGGGCGAACACCGGGGAGCTGTTTTTT. Its protein is CASSLGGANTGELFF.

V and J are TRBV27 and TRBJ2-7; no firm D call. CDR1 is MNHEY, CDR2 SMNVEV, per germline (reference sequence). The V and J ends lost 6 bases and 2 bases respectively, with 8 bases between them. The CDR3 runs 12 residues. CDR3 protein: CASRDFAYEQYF. The CDR3 nucleotides are TGTGCCAGCAGAGACTTCGCCTACGAGCAGTACTTC.

This clone was seen a handful of times. The rearrangement joins TRBV6-5 to TRBJ1-1, with D possibly matching TRBD1 (6 bases). The CDR3 covers 13 residues. V was pared by 8 bases and J by 0 bases, with 10 bases between. Germline V gene lookup returns CDR1 MNHEY and CDR2 SVGAGI. CDR3: CASLGQMNTEAFF. The CDR3 coding sequence is TGTGCCAGCCTAGGACAGATGAACACTGAAGCTTTCTTT.

The CDR3 nucleotides read TGTGCCTGGAGTGTAGGAGGGAATCAGCCCCAGCATTTT. Translated, it gives CAWSVGGNQPQHF. The chain couples TRBV30 to TRBJ1-5; no clear D gene. Per the germline V gene, CDR1 is GTSNPN and CDR2 is SVGIG (reference sequence). The CDR3 runs 13 residues. Between the trimmed V and J ends, which lost 0 bases and 4 bases, there was a span of 7 bases. Variable domain in full (rest from reference TRBV30 and TRBJ1-5): SQTIHQWPATLVQPVGSPLSLECTVEGTSNPNLYWYRQAAGRGLQLLFYSVGIGQISSEVPQNLSASRPQDRQFILSSKKLLLSDSGFYLCAWSVGGNQPQHFGDGTRLSIL.

The chain uses TRBV6-6 and TRBJ1-6; 11 bases match TRBD1. This CDR3 has 15 residues. The junction had 8 bases not matched to a gene; V was cut back by 6 bases and J by 10 bases. The V gene's germline CDR1 is MNHNY and CDR2 SVGAGI (reference sequence). For the CDR3, the DNA is TGTGCCAGCAGAAGGGGACAGGGGGAAGGATCACCCCTCCACTTT. Translating it yields CASRRGQGEGSPLHF.

The chain uses TRBV5-1 and TRBJ2-3; maybe TRBD2 (6 bases). The germline CDR1 and CDR2 sequences are SGHRS and YFSETQ. The CDR3 length is 12 residues. The V end lost 4 bases, the J end lost 8 bases, and 11 bases lay between the germline ends. The CDR3 reads CASSAVGGTQYF. CDR3 DNA sequence: TGCGCCAGCAGCGCGGTCGGGGGTACGCAGTATTTT.

The J gene is TRBJ2-7, the V gene TRBV27; 8 nucleotides match TRBD1. Trimming at V came to 6 bases and at J to 7 bases, leaving 11 bases not matched to a gene. The CDR3 has 14 amino acids. CDR1 is MNHEY and CDR2 is SMNVEV in the germline V gene (reference sequence). The CDR3 sequence is CASSAGTGRGEQYF. Written as DNA, the CDR3 is TGTGCCAGCAGCGCCGGGACAGGCCGAGGGGAGCAGTACTTC.

The chain uses TRBV5-1 and TRBJ2-1; D may be TRBD2 (5 bases). V gave up 1 base and J gave up 6 bases, with 14 bases separating them. The germline gives CDR1 SGHRS, CDR2 YFSETQ. The CDR3 is 15 amino acids. This CDR3 reads CASSLPEGRGNEQFF. The CDR3, as DNA: TGCGCCAGCAGCTTGCCCGAGGGCCGGGGCAATGAGCAGTTCTTC. Full variable domain (rest looked up from reference TRBV5-1 and TRBJ2-1): KAGVTQTPRYLIKTRGQQVTLSCSPISGHRSVSWYQQTPGQGLQFLFEYFSETQRNKGNFPGRFSGRQFSNSRSEMNVSTLELGDSALYLCASSLPEGRGNEQFFGPGTRLTVL.

The chain couples TRBV19 to TRBJ1-1; 11 nucleotides agree with TRBD1. Per germline, CDR1 LNHDA and CDR2 SQIVND (reference sequence). Trimming took 5 bases from V and 5 from J; bases not matched to a gene: 7. CDR3 length: 15 residues. Here the CDR3 reads CASSWTGGGLTEAFF. The CDR3 coding sequence is TGTGCCAGTAGTTGGACAGGGGGCGGTTTGACTGAAGCTTTCTTT.

The chain carries TRBV11-2 and TRBJ2-1; 11 nucleotides align to TRBD2. Germline V gene data show CDR1 as SGHAT and CDR2 as FQNNGV. V gave up 3 bases and J gave up 4 bases; unmatched junction bases: 2. The CDR3 consists of 15 residues. In DNA, the CDR3 is TGTGCCAGCAGCTTGACTAGCGGGAATTACAATGAGCAGTTCTTC. Translating it yields CASSLTSGNYNEQFF.